This TCR beta chain was retrieved from a study of metastatic and nonmetastatic thyroid tumors. As for the study in general: Peripheral blood and tumor or nodule samples from malignant and benign thyroid patients were compared.

TCRdb re-clonotyped the PCR reads through MiXCR. Among roughly 55,000 clones listed, around 15% were seen once. Trimming cost V 0 bases and J 4 bases; bases outside gene matches: 1. The CDR3 totals 13 residues. The germline gives CDR1 GTSNPN, CDR2 SVGIG (reference sequence). This clone has at least ten counts. Before thyroid surgery, none of the patients had received any treatment. The chain combines TRBV30 with TRBJ1-1, with 8 bases that match TRBD1. This receptor was identified in a male donor with papillary thyroid cancer or a benign thyroid nodule (not recorded which). Some clones in this sample may be carry-over from other donors' samples. Source material: blood. This chain's CDR3 is CAWSVTGGTEAFF. CDR3 in DNA: TGTGCCTGGAGTGTAACAGGGGGCACTGAAGCTTTCTTT.